This TCR beta chain was documented in a study of blood T cell repertoires in COVID-19. The overall study: COVID-19 samples collected from the United States, Italy and Spain covered acute and convalescent phases. Sources were T cells, B-cell-depleted T cells, or PBMCs; the material itself was cDNA or gDNA.

The germline gives CDR1 SGHRS, CDR2 YFSETQ. The ends were cut back, 0 bases at V and 7 bases at J, with 10 bases in the middle. This CDR3 has 13 amino acids. As processed by the authors: Nucleated cell counts were estimated from reference gene primer amplification. TCRdb's copy holds only in-frame clones and misses some; the assay was immunoSEQ multiplex PCR. The DNA was the basis for D and trimming; V, J and clone size are from that table. The sample holds around 78,000 clones, roughly 87% seen once. Sequencing was performed on peripheral blood. The genes are TRBV5-1 and TRBJ1-2; TRBD1 is a possible D gene (5 bases). The TCR comes from a human donor in a cohort sampled during active COVID-19. The CDR3 region is CASSLAQGLGYTF. CDR3 nucleotides: TGCGCCAGCAGCTTGGCCCAGGGCCTTGGCTACACCTTC.